This TCR beta chain appears in the sequencing data of a study of shared clonotypes between healthy human individuals. CD45RO-negative cells were positively selected for CCR7, leaving out terminally differentiated effector memory CD45RA+ cells. Overall study results and limits: Generation probability values for non-shared clonotypes were lower than those for clonotypes shared by all four donors.

With respect to this clone: Antigen: not known.

Germline V gene sequence: CDR1 ENHRY, CDR2 SYGVKD. There are 12 residues in the CDR3. V lost 6 bases and J 5 bases, leaving 10 bases between the germline ends. Researchers divided each subset's genomic DNA evenly across several immunoSEQ plates. Profiled with immunoSEQ multiplex PCR; TCRdb holds only in-frame clones, not every one. The sample shows about 2.1 million clones, just over 90% of them seen only once. The chain recombines TRBV10-3 with TRBJ2-5; D might be TRBD2 (6 bases). Sequencing input: naive CD8+ T cells from PBMCs. The source of this sequence is a man between 18 and 35 years old in good health. Some clones in this sample may be carry-over from other donors' samples. The CDR3 protein is CAISKGRETQYF. The CDR3 region has the DNA TGTGCCATCAGCAAGGGGAGGGAGACCCAGTACTTC.